This T cell receptor (beta chain) comes out of a study of blood T cell repertoires in COVID-19. Overall study context: PBMCs, B-cell-depleted T cells, or T cells provided the cDNA or gDNA that made up the material.

Authors' analysis steps: Estimates of nucleated cell counts were drawn from the amplification of reference gene primers. Produced via immunoSEQ multiplex PCR; TCRdb's table is partial and in-frame only. The V and J calls and clone size come from that table; D and trimming were worked out from the DNA. Of approximately 110,000 clones in the sample, roughly 84% were seen once. The CDR3 covers 11 residues. The V end lost 1 base, the J end lost 6 bases, and 2 bases lay between the germline ends. Per germline, CDR1 LNHDA and CDR2 SQIVND (reference sequence). The chain recombines TRBV19 with TRBJ2-3; no firm D call. Specimen: peripheral blood. The source is a man aged 35-49 years with acute or convalescent COVID-19. Here the CDR3 reads CASSIADTQYF. Here the CDR3 DNA reads TGTGCCAGTAGTATAGCTGATACGCAGTATTTT.